The present TCR beta chain was sequenced within a study of PD-1 blockade in mismatch repair-deficient tumors. Germline trimming cut 6 bases from V and 6 bases from J; bases unmatched to any gene: 2. In germline, CDR1 is SGHNT, CDR2 YYREEE (reference sequence). The CDR3 has 12 residues. The table came from immunoSEQ multiplex PCR; TCRdb's copy has only in-frame clones and leaves some out. The data hold fewer than 100,000 clones, with around 85% observed a single time. The material was peripheral blood, obtained 12 weeks after starting pembrolizumab. The receptor comes from an adult with mismatch repair-deficient cancer. The V call is TRBV5-4, the J call TRBJ2-1, with TRBD2 matching over 8 bases. The CDR3 DNA sequence: TGTGCCAGCAATAGCGGGACCAATGAGCAGTTCTTC. Translated, it gives CASNSGTNEQFF.